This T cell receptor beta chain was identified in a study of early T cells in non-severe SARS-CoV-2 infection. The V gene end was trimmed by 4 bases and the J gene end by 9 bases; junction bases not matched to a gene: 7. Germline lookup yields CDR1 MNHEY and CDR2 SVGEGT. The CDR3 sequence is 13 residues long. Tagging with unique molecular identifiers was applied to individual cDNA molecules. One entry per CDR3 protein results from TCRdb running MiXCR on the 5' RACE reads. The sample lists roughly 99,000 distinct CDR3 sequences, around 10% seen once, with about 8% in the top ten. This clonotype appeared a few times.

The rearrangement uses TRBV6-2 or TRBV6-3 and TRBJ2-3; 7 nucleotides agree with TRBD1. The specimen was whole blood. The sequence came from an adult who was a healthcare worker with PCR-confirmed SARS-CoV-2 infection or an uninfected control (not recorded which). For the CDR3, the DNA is TGTGCCAGCAGTTCCAAAGGGGGCGGGACGCAGTATTTT. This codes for CASSSKGGGTQYF.